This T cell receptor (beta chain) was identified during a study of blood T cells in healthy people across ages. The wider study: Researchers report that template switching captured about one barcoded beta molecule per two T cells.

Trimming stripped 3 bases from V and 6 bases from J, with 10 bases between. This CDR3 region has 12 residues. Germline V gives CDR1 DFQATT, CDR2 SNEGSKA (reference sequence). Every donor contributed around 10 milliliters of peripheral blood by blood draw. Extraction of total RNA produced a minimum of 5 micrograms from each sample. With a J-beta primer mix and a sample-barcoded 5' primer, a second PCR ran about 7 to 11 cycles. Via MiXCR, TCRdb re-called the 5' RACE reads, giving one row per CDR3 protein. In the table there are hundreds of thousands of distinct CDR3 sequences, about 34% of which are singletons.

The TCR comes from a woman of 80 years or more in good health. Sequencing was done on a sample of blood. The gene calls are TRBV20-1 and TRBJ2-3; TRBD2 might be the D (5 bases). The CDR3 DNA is TGCAGTGCTAGCCCCGGGGTCGATACGCAGTATTTT. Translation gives CSASPGVDTQYF.